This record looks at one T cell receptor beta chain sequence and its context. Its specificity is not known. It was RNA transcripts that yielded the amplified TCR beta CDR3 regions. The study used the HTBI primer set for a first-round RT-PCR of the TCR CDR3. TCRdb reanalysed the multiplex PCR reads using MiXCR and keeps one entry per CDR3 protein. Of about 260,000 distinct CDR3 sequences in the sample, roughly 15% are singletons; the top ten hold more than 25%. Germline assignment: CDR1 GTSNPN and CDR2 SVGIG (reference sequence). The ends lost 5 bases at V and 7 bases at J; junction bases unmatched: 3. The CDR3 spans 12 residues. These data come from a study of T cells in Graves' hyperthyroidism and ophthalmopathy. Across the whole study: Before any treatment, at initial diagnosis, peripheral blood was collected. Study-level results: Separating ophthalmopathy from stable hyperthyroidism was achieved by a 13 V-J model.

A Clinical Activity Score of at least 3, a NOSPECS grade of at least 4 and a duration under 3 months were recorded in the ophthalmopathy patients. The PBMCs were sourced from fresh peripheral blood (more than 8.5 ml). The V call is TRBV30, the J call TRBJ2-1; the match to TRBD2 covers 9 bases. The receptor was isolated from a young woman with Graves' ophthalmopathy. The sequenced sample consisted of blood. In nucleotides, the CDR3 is TGTGCCTGGGGCGGGGGGGCGAATGAGCAGTTCTTC. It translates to CAWGGGANEQFF.